This T cell receptor (beta chain) was observed in a study of human T cells and chemical hapten exposure. Time point specified: patch test 2, 6 weeks after DPC sensitization. Stated treatment: therapeutic diphenylcyclopropenone sensitization with weekly scalp DPC. The CDR3 runs 13 residues. Trimming shortened V by 8 bases and J by 8 bases, and 18 bases separated the two germline ends. Germline V gives CDR1 SNHLY, CDR2 FYNNEI. This clonotype was recorded a few times. TCRdb ran MiXCR on the RACE reads and lists one entry per CDR3 protein. The repertoire holds about 70,000 distinct CDR3 sequences, with 8.5% to 9% as singletons.

This TCR came from a woman aged 45 to 65 with alopecia areata. Some clones in this sample may be carry-over from other donors' samples. This sequence joins TRBV2 and TRBJ1-2; no clear D gene. Sequencing was performed on whole blood, taken in connection with sensitization to the hapten diphenylcyclopropenone (DPC). Written as DNA, the CDR3 is TGTGCCAGCTCGTTGGGCCCCCAGAGCGGCTACACCTTC. Residues: CASSLGPQSGYTF.